A selection of T cell receptor beta chains follows, all from one sample in a study of blood T cell repertoires in COVID-19. TCRdb's table, derived via immunoSEQ multiplex PCR, lists solely in-frame clones and lacks some. Of hundreds of thousands of clones in the sample, under 90% were seen once. What was sequenced was peripheral blood. The receptor set was obtained from a woman between 40 and 55 years old with active or convalescent COVID-19. CDR3s include the opening cysteine and the closing phenylalanine or tryptophan. The order of the fields is V gene, J gene, CDR3 protein.

v_gene: TRBV27; j_gene: TRBJ2-7; CDR3aa: CASSFSGSTIDEQYF
v_gene: TRBV30; j_gene: TRBJ2-3; CDR3aa: CAWGTSPSSTDTQYF
v_gene: TRBV11-2; j_gene: TRBJ1-3; CDR3aa: CASSPRTGHGNTIYF
v_gene: TRBV7-8; j_gene: TRBJ2-2; CDR3aa: CASSRGRGRAGELFF
v_gene: TRBV6-5; j_gene: TRBJ1-2; CDR3aa: CASSYSTGALGYTF
v_gene: TRBV28; j_gene: TRBJ2-7; CDR3aa: CASSRTGDTYEQYF
v_gene: TRBV2; j_gene: TRBJ2-1; CDR3aa: CASSGSSYNEQFF
v_gene: TRBV6-1; j_gene: TRBJ1-3; CDR3aa: CASSEVEAVGNTIYF
v_gene: TRBV12-5; j_gene: TRBJ1-5; CDR3aa: CASGFRDTQPQHF
v_gene: TRBV3-1/TRBV3-2; j_gene: TRBJ2-7; CDR3aa: CASSLTSGETYEQYF
v_gene: TRBV6-2/TRBV6-3; j_gene: TRBJ1-5; CDR3aa: CASSPSFGTGGQPQHF
v_gene: TRBV30; j_gene: TRBJ2-7; CDR3aa: CAWSRGNEQYF
v_gene: TRBV2; j_gene: TRBJ1-4; CDR3aa: CASSRVEKLFF
v_gene: TRBV7-3; j_gene: TRBJ1-1; CDR3aa: CASSSAGQGWTEAFF
v_gene: TRBV5-4; j_gene: TRBJ2-2; CDR3aa: CASSWEGLAGAGELFF
v_gene: TRBV5-5; j_gene: TRBJ2-7; CDR3aa: CASSFGTGETGQYF
v_gene: TRBV18; j_gene: TRBJ2-3; CDR3aa: CASSPPRSADTQYF
v_gene: TRBV6-5; j_gene: TRBJ2-7; CDR3aa: CASSTGQGREQYF
v_gene: TRBV4-1; j_gene: TRBJ1-4; CDR3aa: CASSPQESHEKLFF
v_gene: TRBV28; j_gene: TRBJ2-7; CDR3aa: CASMPSSSYEQYF
v_gene: TRBV6-5; j_gene: TRBJ1-5; CDR3aa: CASNLSGPNQPQHF
v_gene: TRBV10-3; j_gene: TRBJ2-7; CDR3aa: CAISELGSGISGEQYF
v_gene: TRBV6-5; j_gene: TRBJ2-5; CDR3aa: CASSYPLAGFQETQYF
v_gene: TRBV2; j_gene: TRBJ2-1; CDR3aa: CATRKGTSGKNEQFF
v_gene: TRBV11-3; j_gene: TRBJ1-2; CDR3aa: CASSLRQTNYGYTF
v_gene: TRBV7-9; j_gene: TRBJ1-3; CDR3aa: CASRRTDFSGNTIYF
v_gene: TRBV13; j_gene: TRBJ2-5; CDR3aa: CASSHPSEGQETQYF
v_gene: TRBV19; j_gene: TRBJ1-3; CDR3aa: CATQWGVSGNTIYF
v_gene: TRBV3-1/TRBV3-2; j_gene: TRBJ1-3; CDR3aa: CASSQGVNSGNTIYF
v_gene: TRBV5-6; j_gene: TRBJ2-6; CDR3aa: CASSLVDRGAGANVLTF
v_gene: TRBV5-1; j_gene: TRBJ1-2; CDR3aa: CASSLGPLNGYTF
v_gene: TRBV7-2; j_gene: TRBJ2-4; CDR3aa: CASSLAGLAGARIQYF
v_gene: TRBV28; j_gene: TRBJ2-5; CDR3aa: CASSSGPFSGGVRRETQYF
v_gene: TRBV5-4; j_gene: TRBJ1-2; CDR3aa: CASSLAGVWESGYTF
v_gene: TRBV7-9; j_gene: TRBJ2-3; CDR3aa: CASATSGSSNTQYF
v_gene: TRBV24-1; j_gene: TRBJ1-5; CDR3aa: CATSDPTGADGNQPQHF
v_gene: TRBV2; j_gene: TRBJ2-5; CDR3aa: CASSDRETQYF
v_gene: TRBV9; j_gene: TRBJ2-3; CDR3aa: CASSVWDSQTDTQYF
v_gene: TRBV19; j_gene: TRBJ2-7; CDR3aa: CASSPDRVGYEQYF
v_gene: TRBV3-1/TRBV3-2; j_gene: TRBJ2-1; CDR3aa: CASAALADPYNEQFF
v_gene: TRBV5-4; j_gene: TRBJ1-1; CDR3aa: CASSLGQSNTEAFF
v_gene: TRBV2; j_gene: TRBJ2-3; CDR3aa: CASTRDSQIWDTQYF
v_gene: TRBV7-9; j_gene: TRBJ1-1; CDR3aa: CASSPQGTGMNTEAFF
v_gene: TRBV4-2; j_gene: TRBJ2-7; CDR3aa: CASSQPTGTSDYEQYF
v_gene: TRBV7-9; j_gene: TRBJ2-1; CDR3aa: CASSARLTENEQFF
v_gene: TRBV5-1; j_gene: TRBJ2-2; CDR3aa: CASSPGQGAFGELFF
v_gene: TRBV7-2; j_gene: TRBJ2-7; CDR3aa: CASSSISGGEYEQYF
v_gene: TRBV11-2; j_gene: TRBJ2-7; CDR3aa: CASSFGTKSYEQYF
v_gene: TRBV12-3/TRBV12-4; j_gene: TRBJ1-1; CDR3aa: CASTLGMNTEAFF
v_gene: TRBV30; j_gene: TRBJ1-1; CDR3aa: CAWNPRGNTEAFF
v_gene: TRBV6-2/TRBV6-3; j_gene: TRBJ2-7; CDR3aa: CASSSSSHEQYF
v_gene: TRBV19; j_gene: TRBJ1-4; CDR3aa: CASTDRRGGREKLFF
v_gene: TRBV27; j_gene: TRBJ1-6; CDR3aa: CASREGASYNSPLHF
v_gene: TRBV29-1; j_gene: TRBJ1-1; CDR3aa: CSVLPTVATEAFF
v_gene: TRBV28; j_gene: TRBJ1-4; CDR3aa: CASSLREDATNEKLFF
v_gene: TRBV3-1/TRBV3-2; j_gene: TRBJ2-1; CDR3aa: CASSLRGHNEQFF
v_gene: TRBV5-5; j_gene: TRBJ1-2; CDR3aa: CASSWGGWSVKGYTF
v_gene: TRBV24-1; j_gene: TRBJ2-3; CDR3aa: CATSDLSGGPSGDTQYF
v_gene: TRBV25-1; j_gene: TRBJ1-5; CDR3aa: CASSEGDSYNQPQHF
v_gene: TRBV3-1/TRBV3-2; j_gene: TRBJ1-2; CDR3aa: CASSRKGAYGYTF